This T cell receptor (beta chain) was captured by sequencing in a study of post-analysis software for immune sequencing data. The study, taken as a whole, reports: Patients showed TRBV5-6, TRBV5-1 and TRBV20-1 among five TRBV segments more frequent than in controls. Multiple sclerosis was associated with a significant reduction in normalized Chao1 diversity relative to controls. Batch-mates among the samples co-clustered strongly by F measure.

As regards this clonotype: Its antigen is unidentified.

Germline trimming cut 0 bases from V and 9 bases from J; bases unmatched to any gene: 2. Germline values: CDR1 SNHLY, CDR2 FYNNEI. The CDR3 extends over 13 amino acids. Unique molecular identifiers featured in each of the TCR beta cDNA libraries. TCRdb ran MiXCR on the PCR reads and lists one entry per CDR3 protein. The data contain over 700,000 distinct CDR3 sequences, around 27% of them singletons. The specimen sequenced was blood. The sequence came from a girl aged 10 to 17 with multiple sclerosis. The chain combines TRBV2 with TRBJ2-1, with TRBD1 identical over 7 bases. The CDR3: CASSEARQGEQFF. CDR3 in DNA: TGTGCCAGCAGTGAAGCGCGACAGGGTGAGCAGTTCTTC.